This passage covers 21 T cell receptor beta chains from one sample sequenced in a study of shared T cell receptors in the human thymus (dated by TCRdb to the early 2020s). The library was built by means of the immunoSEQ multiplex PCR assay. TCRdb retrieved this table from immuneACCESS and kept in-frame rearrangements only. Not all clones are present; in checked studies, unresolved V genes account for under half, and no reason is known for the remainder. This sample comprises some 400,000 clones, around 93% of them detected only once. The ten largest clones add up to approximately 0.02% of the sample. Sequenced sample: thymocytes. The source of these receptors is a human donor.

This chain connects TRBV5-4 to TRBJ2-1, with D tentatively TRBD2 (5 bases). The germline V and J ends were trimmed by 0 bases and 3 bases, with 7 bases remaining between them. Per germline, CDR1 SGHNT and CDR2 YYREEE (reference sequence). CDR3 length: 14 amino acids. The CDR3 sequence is CASSLGRDYNEQFF. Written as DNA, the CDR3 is TGTGCCAGCAGCTTGGGCCGGGACTACAATGAGCAGTTCTTC. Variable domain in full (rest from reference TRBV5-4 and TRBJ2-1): ETGVTQSPTHLIKTRGQQVTLRCSSQSGHNTVSWYQQALGQGPQFIFQYYREEENGRGNFPPRFSGLQFPNYSSELNVNALELDDSALYLCASSLGRDYNEQFFGPGTRLTVL.

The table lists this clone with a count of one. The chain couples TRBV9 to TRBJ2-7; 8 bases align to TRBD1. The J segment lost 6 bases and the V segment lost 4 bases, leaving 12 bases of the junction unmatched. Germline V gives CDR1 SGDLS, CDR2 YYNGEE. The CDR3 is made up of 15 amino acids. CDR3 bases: TGTGCCAGCAGCTTTAGGGACAGGACATTTCTCGAGCAGTACTTC. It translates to CASSFRDRTFLEQYF.

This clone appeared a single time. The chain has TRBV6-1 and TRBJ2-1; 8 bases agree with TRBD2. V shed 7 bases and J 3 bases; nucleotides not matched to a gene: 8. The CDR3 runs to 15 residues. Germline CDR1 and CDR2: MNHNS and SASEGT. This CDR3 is CASTQPGLGYNEQFF. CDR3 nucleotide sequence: TGTGCCAGCACCCAACCGGGACTAGGCTACAATGAGCAGTTCTTC.

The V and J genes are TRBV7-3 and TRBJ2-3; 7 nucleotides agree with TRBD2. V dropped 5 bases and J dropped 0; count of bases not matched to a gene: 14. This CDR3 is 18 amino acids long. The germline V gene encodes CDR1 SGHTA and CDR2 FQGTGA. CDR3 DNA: TGTGCCAGCAGCCCCCTACCGGGACTACAGTCTAGCACAGATACGCAGTATTTT. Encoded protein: CASSPLPGLQSSTDTQYF.

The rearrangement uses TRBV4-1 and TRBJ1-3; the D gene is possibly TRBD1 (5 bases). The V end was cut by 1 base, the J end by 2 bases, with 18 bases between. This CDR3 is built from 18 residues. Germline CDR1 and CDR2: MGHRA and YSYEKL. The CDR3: CASSQGRGTLRAGNTIYF. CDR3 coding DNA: TGCGCCAGCAGCCAAGGAAGGGGAACTCTCAGGGCTGGAAACACCATATATTTT.

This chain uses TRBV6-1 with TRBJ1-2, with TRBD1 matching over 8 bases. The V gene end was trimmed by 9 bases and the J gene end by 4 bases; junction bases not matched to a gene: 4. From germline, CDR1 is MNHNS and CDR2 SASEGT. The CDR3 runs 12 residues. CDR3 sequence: CARGGQAYGYTF. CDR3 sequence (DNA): TGTGCCAGGGGGGGACAGGCCTATGGCTACACCTTC.

CDR3 loop: CASSLAVDRGLTREQYF. The CDR3, as DNA: TGTGCCAGCAGCCTCGCGGTGGACAGGGGTTTAACGAGGGAGCAGTACTTC. This chain joins TRBV7-3 and TRBJ2-7, with TRBD1 matching over 9 bases. The germline gives CDR1 SGHTA, CDR2 FQGTGA. The CDR3 is 17 amino acids. The ends lost 5 bases at V and 7 bases at J; junction bases unmatched: 18.

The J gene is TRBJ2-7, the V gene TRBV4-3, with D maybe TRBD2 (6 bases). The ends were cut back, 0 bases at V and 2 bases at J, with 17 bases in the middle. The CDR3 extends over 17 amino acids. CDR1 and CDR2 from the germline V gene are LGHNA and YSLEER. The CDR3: CASSQDSWGDLTYEQYF. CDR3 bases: TGCGCCAGCAGCCAAGATTCCTGGGGGGACCTGACCTACGAGCAGTACTTC.

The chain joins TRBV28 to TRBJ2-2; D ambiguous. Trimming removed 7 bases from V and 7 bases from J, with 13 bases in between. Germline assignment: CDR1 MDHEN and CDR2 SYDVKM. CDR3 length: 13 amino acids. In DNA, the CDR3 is TGTGCCAGCACCACCGGCCCATACGGGGAGCTGTTTTTT. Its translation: CASTTGPYGELFF.

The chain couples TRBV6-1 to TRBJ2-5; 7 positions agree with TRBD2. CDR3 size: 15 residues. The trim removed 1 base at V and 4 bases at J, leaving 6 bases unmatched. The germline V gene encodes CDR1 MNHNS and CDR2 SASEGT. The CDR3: CASSEDAGVGETQYF. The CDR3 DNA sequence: TGTGCCAGCAGTGAAGACGCGGGAGTGGGAGAGACCCAGTACTTC.

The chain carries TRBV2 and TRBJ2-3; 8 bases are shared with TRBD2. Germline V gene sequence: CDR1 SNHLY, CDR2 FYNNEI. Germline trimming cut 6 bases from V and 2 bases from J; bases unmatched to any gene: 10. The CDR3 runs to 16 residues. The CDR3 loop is CASSYRTSWDTDTQYF. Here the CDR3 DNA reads TGTGCCAGCAGCTACCGGACTAGCTGGGACACAGATACGCAGTATTTT.

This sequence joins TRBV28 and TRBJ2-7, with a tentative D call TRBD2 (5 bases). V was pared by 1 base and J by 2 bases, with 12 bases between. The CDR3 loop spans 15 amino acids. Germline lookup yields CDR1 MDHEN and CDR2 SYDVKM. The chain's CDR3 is CASSLSGKITYEQYF. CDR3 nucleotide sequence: TGTGCCAGCAGTTTATCCGGGAAAATAACCTACGAGCAGTACTTC. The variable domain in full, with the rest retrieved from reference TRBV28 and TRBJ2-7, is DVKVTQSSRYLVKRTGEKVFLECVQDMDHENMFWYRQDPGLGLRLIYFSYDVKMKEKGDIPEGYSVSREKKERFSLILESASTNQTSMYLCASSLSGKITYEQYFGPGTRLTVT.

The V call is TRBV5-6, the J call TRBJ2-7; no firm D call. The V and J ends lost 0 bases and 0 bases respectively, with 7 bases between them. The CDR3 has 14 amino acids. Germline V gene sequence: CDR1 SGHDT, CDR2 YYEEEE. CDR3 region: CASSLGYSSYEQYF. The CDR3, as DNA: TGTGCCAGCAGCTTGGGCTACAGCTCCTACGAGCAGTACTTC.

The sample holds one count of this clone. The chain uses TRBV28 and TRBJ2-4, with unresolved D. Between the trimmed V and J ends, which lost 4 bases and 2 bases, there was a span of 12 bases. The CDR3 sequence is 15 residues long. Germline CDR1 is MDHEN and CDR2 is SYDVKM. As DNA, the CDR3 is TGTGCCAGCAGTTCCCGGAAAGTATCCAAAAACATTCAGTACTTC. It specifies CASSSRKVSKNIQYF.

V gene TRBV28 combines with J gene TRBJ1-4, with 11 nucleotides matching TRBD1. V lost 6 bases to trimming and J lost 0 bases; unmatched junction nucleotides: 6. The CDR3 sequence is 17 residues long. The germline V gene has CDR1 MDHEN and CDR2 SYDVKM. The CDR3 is CASRPGTGGATNEKLFF. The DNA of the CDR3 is TGTGCCAGCAGGCCCGGGACAGGGGGAGCAACTAATGAAAAACTGTTTTTT.

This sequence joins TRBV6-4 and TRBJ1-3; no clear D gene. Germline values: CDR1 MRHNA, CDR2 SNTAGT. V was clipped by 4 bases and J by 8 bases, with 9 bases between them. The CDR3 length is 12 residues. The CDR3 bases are TGTGCCAGCAGTGCTGCTGGGGACACCATATATTTT. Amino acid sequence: CASSAAGDTIYF.

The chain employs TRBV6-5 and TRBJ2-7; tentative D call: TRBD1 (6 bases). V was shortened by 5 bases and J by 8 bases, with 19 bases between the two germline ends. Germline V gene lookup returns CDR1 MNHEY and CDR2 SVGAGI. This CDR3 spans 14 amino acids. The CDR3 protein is CASSPRTAARQQYF. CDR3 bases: TGTGCCAGCAGTCCTCGGACAGCTGCCCGACAGCAGTACTTC.

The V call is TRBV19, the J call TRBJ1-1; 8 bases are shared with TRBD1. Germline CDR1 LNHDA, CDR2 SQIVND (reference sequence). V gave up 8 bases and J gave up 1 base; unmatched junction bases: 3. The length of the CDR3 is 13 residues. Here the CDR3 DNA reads TGTGCCAGTTACAGGGGGAAGAACACTGAAGCTTTCTTT. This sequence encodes CASYRGKNTEAFF.

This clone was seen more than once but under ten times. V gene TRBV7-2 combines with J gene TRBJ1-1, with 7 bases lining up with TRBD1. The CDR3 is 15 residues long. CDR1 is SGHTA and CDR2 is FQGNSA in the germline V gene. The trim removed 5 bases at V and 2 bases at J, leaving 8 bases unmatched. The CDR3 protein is CASSRGRGLNTEAFF. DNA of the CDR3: TGTGCCAGCAGCCGAGGAAGGGGGCTCAACACTGAAGCTTTCTTT. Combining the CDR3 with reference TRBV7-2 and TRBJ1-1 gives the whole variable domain GAGVSQSPSNKVTEKGKDVELRCDPISGHTALYWYRQSLGQGLEFLIYFQGNSAPDKSGLPSDRFSAERTGGSVSTLTIQRTQQEDSAVYLCASSRGRGLNTEAFFGQGTRLTVV.

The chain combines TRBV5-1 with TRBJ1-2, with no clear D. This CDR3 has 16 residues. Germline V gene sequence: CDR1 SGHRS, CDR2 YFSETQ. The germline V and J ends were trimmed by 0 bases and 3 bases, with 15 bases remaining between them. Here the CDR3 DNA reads TGCGCCAGCAGCTTGGGCCCCCCGCAGAGGGACTATGGCTACACCTTC. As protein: CASSLGPPQRDYGYTF.

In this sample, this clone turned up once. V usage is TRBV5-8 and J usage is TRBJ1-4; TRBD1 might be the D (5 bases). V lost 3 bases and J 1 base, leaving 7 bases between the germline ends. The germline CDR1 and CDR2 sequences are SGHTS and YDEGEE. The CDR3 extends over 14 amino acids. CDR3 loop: CASSWGGTNEKLFF. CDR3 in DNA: TGTGCCAGCAGCTGGGGGGGAACTAATGAAAAACTGTTTTTT.